Following are 14 T cell receptor beta chains from one sample sequenced in a study of cytomegalovirus exposure and HLA in healthy donors. The primer mix had 60 Vbeta and 13 Jbeta primers. TCRdb keeps only in-frame clones here, not all; method: immunoSEQ multiplex PCR. Found here are 130,000 or so clones, 88% of them singletons; the top ten hold roughly 0.5%. The sequenced sample consisted of PBMCs. The receptors derive from a woman between 40 and 55 years old in good health and CMV-seronegative.

The CDR3 coding sequence is TGTGCCAGTAGTATAGATCCGGACAGGGGAGGAGCCGGGGAGCTGTTTTTT. Translated: CASSIDPDRGGAGELFF. The V and J genes are TRBV19 and TRBJ2-2; 9 bases agree with TRBD1. Germline-derived CDR1 and CDR2 are LNHDA and SQIVND (reference sequence). The V segment lost 0 bases and the J segment 6 bases; nucleotides outside the gene matches: 8. The CDR3 contains 17 residues. Full variable domain (outside the CDR3, taken from reference TRBV19 and TRBJ2-2): DGGITQSPKYLFRKEGQNVTLSCEQNLNHDAMYWYRQDPGQGLRLIYYSQIVNDFQKGDIAEGYSVSREKKESFPLTVTSAQKNPTAFYLCASSIDPDRGGAGELFFGEGSRLTVL.

The chain has TRBV5-1 and TRBJ2-5, with 9 bases lining up with TRBD1. The last part of the DNA fits TRBJ2-7 better; the J call may be wrong. The CDR3 loop spans 16 amino acids. CDR1 is SGHRS, CDR2 YFSETQ, per germline. For the CDR3, the DNA is TGCGCCAGCAGCTTGTCTATACAGGGGGCCAACTACGAGCAGTACTTC. This sequence encodes CASSLSIQGANYEQYF.

This chain connects TRBV15 to TRBJ1-4, with unresolved D. Germline V gene data show CDR1 as LNHNV and CDR2 as YYDKDF (reference sequence). The V gene lost 0 bases and the J gene lost 10 bases, with 15 bases spanning the gap. CDR3 length equals 15 residues. CDR3 region: CATSRELGTEGKLFF. CDR3 DNA: TGTGCCACCAGCAGAGAGTTGGGCACAGAAGGAAAACTGTTTTTT.

J is TRBJ2-3 and V is TRBV5-8; 8 bases agree with TRBD2. The CDR3 loop spans 17 amino acids. Germline values: CDR1 SGHTS, CDR2 YDEGEE. V dropped 4 bases and J dropped 2; count of bases not matched to a gene: 12. CDR3 in amino acids: CASSPLLAGGYTDTQYF. The CDR3 DNA follows: TGTGCCAGCAGCCCCCTTTTGGCGGGAGGCTACACAGATACGCAGTATTTT.

The genes are TRBV10-2 and TRBJ2-7; D not certain. The germline V gene has CDR1 WSHSY and CDR2 SAAADI. The CDR3 sequence is 14 residues long. V shed 2 bases and J shed 2 bases, with 10 bases lying between them. CDR3 nucleotide sequence: TGCGCCAGCAGTGAGAACAGCCATCCCTACGAGCAGTACTTC. Translated, it gives CASSENSHPYEQYF.

Here the CDR3 DNA reads TGTGCCAGCAGCTTGTTCAGAAGCGGCTATGGCTACACCTTC. It specifies CASSLFRSGYGYTF. This rearrangement joins TRBV7-2 to TRBJ1-2, with unresolved D. Per germline, CDR1 SGHTA and CDR2 FQGNSA. The V end lost 3 bases, the J end lost 4 bases, and 12 bases lay between the germline ends. The CDR3 totals 14 residues.

V is TRBV30 and J is TRBJ2-1, with D hard to call. There are 12 residues in the CDR3. Germline V gene data show CDR1 as GTSNPN and CDR2 as SVGIG (reference sequence). Trimming removed 2 bases from V and 9 bases from J, with 11 bases in between. CDR3 sequence: CAWSLRFGEQFF. The CDR3 DNA follows: TGTGCCTGGAGTCTGCGATTCGGTGAGCAGTTCTTC.

The chain employs TRBV7-8 and TRBJ2-1, with 9 bases aligning to TRBD2. Unmatched junction bases numbered 0, after V lost 1 base and J lost 8 bases. The CDR3 spans 13 residues. CDR1 and CDR2 (germline): SGHVS, FQNEAQ. DNA for the CDR3: TGTGCCAGCAGCTTAGGGACTAGCGATGAGCAGTTCTTC. It yields the protein CASSLGTSDEQFF.

J is TRBJ2-2 and V is TRBV9; 12 nucleotides match TRBD2. Unmatched junction bases numbered 6, after V lost 4 bases and J lost 5 bases. Germline V gene data show CDR1 as SGDLS and CDR2 as YYNGEE. The CDR3 totals 16 residues. CDR3 protein: CASSISTSGSTGELFF. The CDR3 DNA follows: TGTGCCAGCAGCATATCGACTAGCGGGAGTACCGGGGAGCTGTTTTTT.

In the case of this clone: Its ends do not fully match the called genes, so a read error is possible. The chain recombines TRBV7-9 with TRBJ2-2, with D perhaps matching TRBD1 (6 bases). The germline CDR1 and CDR2 sequences are SEHNR and FQNEAQ (reference sequence). The CDR3 is 16 amino acids. The CDR3 DNA reads as TGTTCCAGCAGCACCTCCGGGACAAGGAACACCGGGGAGCTGTTTTTT. It translates to CSSSTSGTRNTGELFF.

This rearrangement joins TRBV2 to TRBJ2-3; no definite D call. Trimming cost V 7 bases and J 5 bases, with 10 bases left between them. The V gene's germline CDR1 is SNHLY and CDR2 FYNNEI. The length of the CDR3 is 12 residues. The CDR3 here is CASILSGDTQYF. The CDR3 DNA reads as TGTGCCAGCATCCTGAGTGGAGATACGCAGTATTTT.

The genes are TRBV28 and TRBJ2-5; maybe TRBD1 (6 bases). The CDR3 is 13 residues long. From germline, CDR1 is MDHEN and CDR2 SYDVKM. The germline V and J ends were trimmed by 10 bases and 2 bases, with 14 bases remaining between them. The CDR3 DNA reads as TGTGCCACAGGACAGTCCCTACAAGAGACCCAGTACTTC. It specifies CATGQSLQETQYF. Combining the CDR3 with reference TRBV28 and TRBJ2-5 gives the whole variable domain DVKVTQSSRYLVKRTGEKVFLECVQDMDHENMFWYRQDPGLGLRLIYFSYDVKMKEKGDIPEGYSVSREKKERFSLILESASTNQTSMYLCATGQSLQETQYFGPGTRLLVL.

This clone turned up a few times. The CDR3 loop is CASSEEVSGPSTDTQYF. DNA of the CDR3: TGTGCCAGCAGTGAGGAGGTCAGCGGCCCTAGCACAGATACGCAGTATTTT. The chain uses TRBV2 and TRBJ2-3; TRBD2 is a possible D gene (5 bases). CDR1 and CDR2 (germline): SNHLY, FYNNEI. Deletions cut 3 bases from V and 0 bases from J, with 16 bases between. The CDR3 contains 17 residues.

The gene calls are TRBV7-6 and TRBJ2-3, with 11 bases aligning to TRBD1. Trimming took 7 bases from V and 5 from J; bases not matched to a gene: 11. From germline, CDR1 is SGHVS and CDR2 FNYEAQ. This CDR3 contains 16 residues. In DNA form, the CDR3 reads TGTGCCAGCACCTCCCGTAAGGACAGGGGGCGAGATACGCAGTATTTT. Translated: CASTSRKDRGRDTQYF.